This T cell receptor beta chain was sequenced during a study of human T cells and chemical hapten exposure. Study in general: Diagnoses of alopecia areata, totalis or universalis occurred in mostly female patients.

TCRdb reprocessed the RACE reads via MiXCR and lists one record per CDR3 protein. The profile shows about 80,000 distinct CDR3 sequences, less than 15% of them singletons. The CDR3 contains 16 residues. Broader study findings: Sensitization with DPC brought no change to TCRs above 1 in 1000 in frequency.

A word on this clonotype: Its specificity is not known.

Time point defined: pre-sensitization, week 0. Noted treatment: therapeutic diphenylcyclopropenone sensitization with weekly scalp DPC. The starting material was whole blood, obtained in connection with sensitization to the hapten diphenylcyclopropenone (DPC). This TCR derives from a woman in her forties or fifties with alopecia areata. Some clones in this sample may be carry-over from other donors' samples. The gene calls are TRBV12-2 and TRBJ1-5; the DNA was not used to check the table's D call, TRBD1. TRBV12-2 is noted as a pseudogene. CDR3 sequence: CASRLVGDTQDQPQHF. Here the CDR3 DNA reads TGTGCAAGTCGCTTAGTTGGGGACACCCAAGATCAGCCCCAGCATTTT.